This T cell receptor (beta chain) came from a study of T cell responses to AZD1222 COVID-19 vaccine. Method: immunoSEQ multiplex PCR; TCRdb's copy keeps in-frame clones and lacks some. Among over 130,000 clones listed, over 85% were seen once. Notes on this clone: What it recognizes is unknown.

Whole-study results and caveats: Baseline testing showed seropositivity in only a handful of AZD1222 recipients. The span of vaccine-associated CD4 TCRs extended across spike, with dominance at 160-218 and 743-854. When two AZD1222 doses had been given, Spike-specific TCR breadth and depth rose.

Trimming took 1 base from V and 9 from J, leaving 10 bases between them. The CDR3 totals 13 residues. Germline CDR1 SGHTA, CDR2 FQGNSA. The TCR comes from an adult in good health. The chain has TRBV7-2 and TRBJ2-1; D is uncertain. The specimen was peripheral blood, collected on day 0 of AZD1222 vaccination. The CDR3 DNA sequence: TGTGCCAGCAGCTTAGAACGGAGTGGTGAGCAGTTCTTC. The encoded protein is CASSLERSGEQFF.